These 21 T cell receptor beta chains were all obtained from the same sample, sequenced in a study of regulatory T cells in long-lasting Graves disease. Time point in this sample: persistent/refractory GD, antithyroid drugs over 5 years with positive TRAb. Construction of the TCR library relied on RNA isolated from PBMCs. In building TCR beta libraries, iRepertoire HTBI primers were used together with Arm-PCR of CDR3 regions. Via MiXCR, TCRdb re-called the multiplex PCR reads, giving one row per CDR3 protein. Here the sample spans a few hundred thousand distinct CDR3 sequences, 23% being singletons. Sequencing was performed on peripheral blood mononuclear cells (PBMCs), taken when the disease was refractory, from a patient treated with antithyroid drugs. These receptors were obtained from a female donor with Graves disease.

This clonotype was found many times. This sequence joins TRBV28 and TRBJ1-5; D might be TRBD1 (5 bases). CDR1 is MDHEN, CDR2 SYDVKM, per germline. Trimming removed 1 base from V and 5 bases from J, with 6 bases in between. The CDR3 has 13 amino acids. The CDR3 DNA sequence: TGTGCCAGCAGTTTATTGACAGATCAGCCCCAGCATTTT. It is translated as CASSLLTDQPQHF.

In regard to this clonotype: Since a much larger clone is just one base distant, this may be a read error. The V and J genes are TRBV28 and TRBJ1-2; D not certain. The CDR3 sequence is 12 residues long. V lost 3 bases and J 9 bases, leaving 11 bases between the germline ends. The germline gives CDR1 MDHEN, CDR2 SYDVKM. CDR3 protein: CASSFRVRSYTF. CDR3 sequence (DNA): TGTGCCAGCAGTTTTAGGGTGAGGAGCTACACCTTC.

This clonotype appeared many times. The V and J genes are TRBV11-2 and TRBJ1-2; D perhaps matches TRBD1 (6 bases). CDR3 length equals 14 residues. Germline CDR1 and CDR2: SGHAT and FQNNGV. V dropped 2 bases and J dropped 7 bases, with 14 bases sitting between them. Here the CDR3 reads CASSLNTGTRGYTF. The CDR3, as DNA: TGTGCCAGCAGCTTAAATACAGGGACGCGTGGCTACACCTTC. Looking up the rest from reference TRBV11-2 and TRBJ1-2 gives the full variable domain: EAGVAQSPRYKIIEKRQSVAFWCNPISGHATLYWYQQILGQGPKLLIQFQNNGVVDDSQLPKDRFSAERLKGVDSTLKIQPAKLEDSAVYLCASSLNTGTRGYTFGSGTRLTVV.

The chain carries TRBV5-1 and TRBJ2-7; D is unresolved. The germline gives CDR1 SGHRS, CDR2 YFSETQ. CDR3 size: 14 residues. V was shortened by 1 base and J by 9 bases, with 17 bases between the two germline ends. CDR3 nucleotide sequence: TGCGCCAGCAGCTTGAACCCTTGGGTTCGATGGCAGTACTTC. This encodes CASSLNPWVRWQYF.

This clonotype was detected only a few times. The chain joins TRBV6-2 or TRBV6-3 to TRBJ1-4, with D maybe TRBD1 (5 bases). Germline V gene sequence: CDR1 MNHEY, CDR2 SVGEGT. The CDR3 covers 14 residues. Trimming took off 3 bases at V and 7 bases at J, with 12 bases between the two ends. The CDR3 DNA reads as TGTGCCAGCAGTTATTTCCAGGGTGGTGAAAAACTGTTTTTT. Translated, it gives CASSYFQGGEKLFF.

There are many counts of this clonotype. The chain joins TRBV7-2 to TRBJ2-7; TRBD1 aligns across 7 bases. In germline, CDR1 is SGHTA, CDR2 FQGNSA. The CDR3 contains 12 residues. With 3 bases clipped from V and 6 bases from J, the junction kept 2 bases outside the gene matches. The DNA of the CDR3 is TGTGCCAGCAGCTTGACAGGGTTCGAGCAGTACTTC. Its translation: CASSLTGFEQYF.

The V call is TRBV19, the J call TRBJ2-5; no clear D gene. The CDR3 runs 14 residues. CDR1 and CDR2 from the germline V gene are LNHDA and SQIVND (reference sequence). Trimming took off 3 bases at V and 4 bases at J, with 12 bases between the two ends. The CDR3 nucleotides are TGTGCCAGTAGTATCCGACCTGGCGGAGAGACCCAGTACTTC. Amino acid sequence: CASSIRPGGETQYF.

The chain links TRBV4-1 to TRBJ1-4; D is ambiguous. V was shortened by 1 base and J by 8 bases, with 8 bases between the two germline ends. The germline gives CDR1 MGHRA, CDR2 YSYEKL. The CDR3 covers 13 residues. The CDR3: CASSQVPLEKLFF. The CDR3 region has the DNA TGCGCCAGCAGCCAAGTGCCTCTGGAAAAACTGTTTTTT.

Ten or more counts support this clonotype. The J gene is TRBJ2-7, the V gene TRBV2, with TRBD2 matching 7 bases. With 7 bases clipped from V and 0 bases from J, the junction kept 3 bases outside the gene matches. The length of the CDR3 is 13 residues. Germline CDR1 reads SNHLY; CDR2 reads FYNNEI. DNA for the CDR3: TGTGCCAGCACGACTAGCAGCTCCTACGAGCAGTACTTC. This gives the protein CASTTSSSYEQYF.

The J gene is TRBJ1-4, the V gene TRBV5-1; D not certain. Germline-derived CDR1 and CDR2 are SGHRS and YFSETQ. The CDR3 is made up of 15 amino acids. V lost 0 bases, J lost 3 bases, and 9 bases lay in between. DNA for the CDR3: TGCGCCAGCAGCTTGGAGGGCTTGTCTAATGAAAAACTGTTTTTT. Encoded protein: CASSLEGLSNEKLFF.

The chain employs TRBV6-2 or TRBV6-3 and TRBJ2-7; 7 bases are shared with TRBD1. The J segment lost 9 bases and the V segment lost 7 bases, leaving 6 bases of the junction unmatched. The CDR3 has 11 amino acids. Germline V CDR1 and CDR2: MNHEY, SVGEGT. CDR3 nucleotide sequence: TGTGCCAGCACACAGGGGAGCGTGCAGTACTTC. This gives the protein CASTQGSVQYF.

This clonotype was counted only a few times. The CDR3 DNA sequence: TGTGCCAGCCTCGGAACAGGGCCCTTCACAGATACGCAGTATTTT. It translates to CASLGTGPFTDTQYF. V usage is TRBV28 and J usage is TRBJ2-3, with TRBD1 as a possible D gene (6 bases). Germline V CDR1 and CDR2: MDHEN, SYDVKM. The CDR3 loop spans 15 amino acids. The V end was cut by 8 bases, the J end by 2 bases, with 17 bases between.

The chain couples TRBV9 to TRBJ1-6; D might be TRBD1 (6 bases). V was shortened by 4 bases and J by 5 bases, with 10 bases between the two germline ends. The germline V gene has CDR1 SGDLS and CDR2 YYNGEE. The length of the CDR3 is 14 residues. The CDR3 DNA reads TGTGCCAGCAGCCCACGACAGGATAATTCACCCCTCCACTTT. Translating it yields CASSPRQDNSPLHF.

This clonotype was detected many times. V usage is TRBV7-2 and J usage is TRBJ2-7; D not certain. In germline, CDR1 is SGHTA, CDR2 FQGNSA. CDR3 size: 14 residues. The V gene lost 6 bases and the J gene lost 3 bases, with 15 bases spanning the gap. This CDR3 is CASSPIKSLYEQYF. As DNA, the CDR3 is TGTGCCAGCAGTCCCATTAAATCGCTCTACGAGCAGTACTTC.

This clonotype was seen many times. The chain links TRBV6-5 to TRBJ1-1, with D unresolved. The CDR3 length is 20 residues. From germline, CDR1 is MNHEY and CDR2 SVGAGI. Trimming stripped 0 bases from V and 0 bases from J, with 23 bases between. The CDR3 bases are TGTGCCAGCAGTTACTCGACCATATCCTCTGACCGATTTATGAACACTGAAGCTTTCTTT. Translated: CASSYSTISSDRFMNTEAFF.

This clonotype was seen repeatedly, ten times or more. The chain combines TRBV7-2 with TRBJ1-1; D is undetermined. Germline V CDR1 and CDR2: SGHTA, FQGNSA. The V gene lost 3 bases and the J gene lost 2 bases, with 7 bases spanning the gap. This CDR3 contains 13 residues. The CDR3 loop reads CASSFVVNTEAFF. CDR3 nucleotides: TGTGCCAGCAGCTTTGTCGTTAACACTGAAGCTTTCTTT.

As regards this clonotype: Sequence at one end of the junction differs from germline and may be a read error. This chain links TRBV18 with TRBJ2-5; no reliable D call. Germline CDR1 and CDR2: KGHSH and LQKENI. The CDR3 totals 14 residues. The CDR3 loop is CASLPLPGQETQYF. The CDR3, as DNA: TGTGCCAGCTTACCACTTCCAGGCCAAGAGACCCAGTACTTC.

This chain connects TRBV4-1 to TRBJ2-7; either TRBD1 or TRBD2 may supply D (5 bases each). Germline CDR1 is MGHRA and CDR2 is YSYEKL. Deletions cut 1 base from V and 3 bases from J, with 16 bases between. The CDR3 contains 16 residues. CDR3 amino acids: CASSQVHPGASYEQYF. The CDR3 nucleotides read TGCGCCAGCAGCCAAGTCCACCCCGGGGCCAGCTACGAGCAGTACTTC.

The V gene is TRBV5-6, the J gene TRBJ2-2; tentative D call: TRBD2 (6 bases). The CDR3 runs 14 residues. Trimming shortened V by 4 bases and J by 6 bases, and 13 bases separated the two germline ends. Germline V gives CDR1 SGHDT, CDR2 YYEEEE. The DNA of the CDR3 is TGTGCCAGCAGCCCGGGACGGAGGGCCGGGGAGCTGTTTTTT. It specifies CASSPGRRAGELFF.

This clonotype was seen a few times. The rearrangement uses TRBV5-6 and TRBJ1-5; 7 bases align to TRBD1. J gave up 1 base and V 4 bases, and 11 bases lay outside the gene matches. This CDR3 is 17 amino acids long. Germline V gene sequence: CDR1 SGHDT, CDR2 YYEEEE. The CDR3 nucleotides are TGTGCCAGCAGCGGGATCAGGGGGAACTTAAGCAATCAGCCCCAGCATTTT. Its protein product is CASSGIRGNLSNQPQHF.

V usage is TRBV19 and J usage is TRBJ1-2, with 8 bases matching TRBD1. The CDR3 has 13 amino acids. V trimming: 5 bases; J trimming: 7 bases; junction bases outside the gene matches: 6. CDR1 and CDR2 from the germline V gene are LNHDA and SQIVND (reference sequence). The CDR3 bases are TGTGCCAGTAGTCTTCAGGGGGCAAGTGGCTACACCTTC. Translating gives CASSLQGASGYTF.